The present T cell receptor (beta chain) was sequenced within a study of vaccination and CD4 T cells after COVID-19. Study details: The study enrolled six male and four female convalescents, two of whom were Hispanic. Sampling after COVID took place at a median of around 91 days (range 35 to 161) following diagnosis.

V was pared by 6 bases and J by 2 bases, with 5 bases between. The CDR3 spans 11 residues. CDR1 and CDR2 from the germline V gene are SNHLY and FYNNEI. The assay that was used to sequence DNA from cultured CD4+ T cells was the Oncomine TCR Beta short-read assay. TCRdb independently ran MiXCR on the PCR reads; one entry per CDR3 protein. The sample has 9,500 to 15,000 distinct CDR3 sequences, 55% to 60% seen once; the top ten hold approximately 16%. A few counts support this clonotype. The antigen is not known. Sample treatment: approximately 9-day PBMC culture with coronavirus spike peptide pools or control peptides (ViraFEST assay). There were positive PCR dates ranging from March to December 2020, all predating US Alpha, Beta and Delta variants.

This sequence joins TRBV2 and TRBJ2-7; D unresolved. Sequencing was carried out using CD4+ T cells from blood, cultured in vitro. The origin of this receptor is a human donor who had recovered from COVID-19. CDR3 loop: CASRMTYEQYF. The DNA of the CDR3 is TGTGCCAGCAGGATGACCTACGAGCAGTACTTC.